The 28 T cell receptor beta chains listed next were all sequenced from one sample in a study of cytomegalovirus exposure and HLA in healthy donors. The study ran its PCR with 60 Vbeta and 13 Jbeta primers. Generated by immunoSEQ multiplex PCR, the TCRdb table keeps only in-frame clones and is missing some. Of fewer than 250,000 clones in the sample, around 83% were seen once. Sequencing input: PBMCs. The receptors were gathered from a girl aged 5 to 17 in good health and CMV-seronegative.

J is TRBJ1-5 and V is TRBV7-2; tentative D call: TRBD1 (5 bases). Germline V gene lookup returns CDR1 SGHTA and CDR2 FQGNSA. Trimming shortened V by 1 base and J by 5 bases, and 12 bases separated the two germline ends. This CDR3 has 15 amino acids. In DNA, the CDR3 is TGTGCCAGCAGCTTAGGGGCCAGGGAACATCAGCCCCAGCATTTT. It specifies CASSLGAREHQPQHF.

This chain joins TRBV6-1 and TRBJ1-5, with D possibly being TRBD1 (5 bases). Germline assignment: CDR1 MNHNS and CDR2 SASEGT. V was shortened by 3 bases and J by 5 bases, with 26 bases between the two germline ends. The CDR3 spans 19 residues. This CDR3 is CASSEREGAPRLIYQPQHF. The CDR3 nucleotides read TGTGCCAGCAGTGAGCGCGAAGGGGCACCCCGGCTCATTTATCAGCCCCAGCATTTT.

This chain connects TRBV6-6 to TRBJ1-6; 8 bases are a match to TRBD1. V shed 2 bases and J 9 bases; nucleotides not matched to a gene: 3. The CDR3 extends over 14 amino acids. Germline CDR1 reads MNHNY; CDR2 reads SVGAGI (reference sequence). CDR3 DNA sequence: TGTGCCAGCAGTTACGGACAGGGAGGTTCACCCCTCCACTTT. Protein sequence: CASSYGQGGSPLHF.

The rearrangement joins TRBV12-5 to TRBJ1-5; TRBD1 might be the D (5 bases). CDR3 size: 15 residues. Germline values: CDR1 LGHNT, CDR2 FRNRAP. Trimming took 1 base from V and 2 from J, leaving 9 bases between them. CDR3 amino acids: CASGLAGQGNQPQHF. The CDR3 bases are TGTGCTAGTGGTTTGGCAGGACAAGGCAATCAGCCCCAGCATTTT.

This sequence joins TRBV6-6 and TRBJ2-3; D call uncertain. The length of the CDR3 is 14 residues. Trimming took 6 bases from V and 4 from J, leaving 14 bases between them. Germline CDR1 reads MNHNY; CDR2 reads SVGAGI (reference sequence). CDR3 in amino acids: CASSNRQGSDTQYF. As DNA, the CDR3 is TGTGCCAGCAGCAACCGACAAGGCTCAGATACGCAGTATTTT.

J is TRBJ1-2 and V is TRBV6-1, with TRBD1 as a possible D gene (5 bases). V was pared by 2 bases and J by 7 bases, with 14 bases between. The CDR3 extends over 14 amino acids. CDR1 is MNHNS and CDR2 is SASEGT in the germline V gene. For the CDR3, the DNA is TGTGCCAGCAGTGAAAACGGCGGGGGAGGTGGCTACACCTTC. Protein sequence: CASSENGGGGGYTF.

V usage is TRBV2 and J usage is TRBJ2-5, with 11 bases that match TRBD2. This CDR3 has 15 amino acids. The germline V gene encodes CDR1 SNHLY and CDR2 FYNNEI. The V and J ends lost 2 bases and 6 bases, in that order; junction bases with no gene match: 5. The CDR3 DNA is TGTGCCAGCAGTGAAACCCTAGCGGGGGGACAGACCCAGTACTTC. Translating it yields CASSETLAGGQTQYF.

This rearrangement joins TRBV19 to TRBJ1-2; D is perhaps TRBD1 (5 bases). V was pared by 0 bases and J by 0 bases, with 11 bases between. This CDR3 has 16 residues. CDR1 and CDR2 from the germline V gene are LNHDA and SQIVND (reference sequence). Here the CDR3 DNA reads TGTGCCAGTAGTATAGATCTCTCGACAGCTAACTATGGCTACACCTTC. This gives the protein CASSIDLSTANYGYTF.

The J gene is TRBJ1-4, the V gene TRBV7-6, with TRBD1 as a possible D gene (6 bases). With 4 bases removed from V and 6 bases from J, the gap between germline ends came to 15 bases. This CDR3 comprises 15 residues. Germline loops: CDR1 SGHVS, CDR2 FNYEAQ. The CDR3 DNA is TGTGCCAGCAGCTGGGGCAGGGGTGGTCATGAAAAACTGTTTTTT. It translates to CASSWGRGGHEKLFF. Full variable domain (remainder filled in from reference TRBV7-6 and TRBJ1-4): GAGVSQSPRYKVTKRGQDVALRCDPISGHVSLYWYRQALGQGPEFLTYFNYEAQQDKSGLPNDRFSAERPEGSISTLTIQRTEQRDSAMYRCASSWGRGGHEKLFFGSGTQLSVL.

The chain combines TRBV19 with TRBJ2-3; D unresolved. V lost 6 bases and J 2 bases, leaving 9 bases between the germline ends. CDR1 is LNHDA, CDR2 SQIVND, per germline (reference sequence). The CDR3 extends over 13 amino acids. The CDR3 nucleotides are TGTGCCAGTAGGGAGCAGCACACAGATACGCAGTATTTT. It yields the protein CASREQHTDTQYF.

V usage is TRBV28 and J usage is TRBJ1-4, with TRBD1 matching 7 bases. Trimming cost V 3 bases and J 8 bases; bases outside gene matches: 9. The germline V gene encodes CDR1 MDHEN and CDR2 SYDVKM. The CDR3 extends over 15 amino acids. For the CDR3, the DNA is TGTGCCAGCAGTTTCGGTGACAGGGTCGGAGAAAAACTGTTTTTT. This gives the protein CASSFGDRVGEKLFF.

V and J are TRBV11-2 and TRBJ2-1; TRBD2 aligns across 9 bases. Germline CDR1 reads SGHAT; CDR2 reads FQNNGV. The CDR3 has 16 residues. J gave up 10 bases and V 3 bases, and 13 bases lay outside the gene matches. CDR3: CASSFISELAGKEQFF. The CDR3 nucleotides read TGTGCCAGCAGCTTCATATCCGAACTAGCGGGTAAAGAGCAGTTCTTC.

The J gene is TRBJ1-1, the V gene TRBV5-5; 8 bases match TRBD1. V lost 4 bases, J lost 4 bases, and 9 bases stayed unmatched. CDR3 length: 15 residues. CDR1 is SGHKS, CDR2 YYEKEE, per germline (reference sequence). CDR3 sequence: CASSPVVQGGTEAFF. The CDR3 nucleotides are TGTGCCAGCAGCCCTGTGGTACAGGGGGGCACTGAAGCTTTCTTT. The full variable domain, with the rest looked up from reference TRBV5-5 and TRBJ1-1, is DAGVTQSPTHLIKTRGQQVTLRCSPISGHKSVSWYQQVLGQGPQFIFQYYEKEERGRGNFPDRFSARQFPNYSSELNVNALLLGDSALYLCASSPVVQGGTEAFFGQGTRLTVV.

This chain's CDR3 is CASSLLAGVTGELFF. The CDR3 DNA is TGTGCCAGCAGCTTACTAGCGGGAGTAACCGGGGAGCTGTTTTTT. The chain carries TRBV11-2 and TRBJ2-2; 10 bases agree with TRBD2. The CDR3 sequence is 15 residues long. Germline CDR1 SGHAT, CDR2 FQNNGV. The junction had 2 bases not matched to a gene; V was cut back by 2 bases and J by 5 bases.

The CDR3 loop is CASETTGSYEQYF. Here the CDR3 DNA reads TGTGCCAGCGAGACGACAGGGTCCTACGAGCAGTACTTC. The gene calls are TRBV28 and TRBJ2-7, with 7 bases aligning to TRBD1. The junction had 5 bases not matched to a gene; V was cut back by 8 bases and J by 1 base. In germline, CDR1 is MDHEN, CDR2 SYDVKM. The CDR3 is 13 amino acids.

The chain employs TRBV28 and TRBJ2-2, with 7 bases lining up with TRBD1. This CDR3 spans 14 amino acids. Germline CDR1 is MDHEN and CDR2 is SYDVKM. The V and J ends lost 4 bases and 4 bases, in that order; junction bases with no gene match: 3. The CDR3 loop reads CASSSGQVTGELFF. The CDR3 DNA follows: TGTGCCAGCAGTTCCGGACAGGTCACCGGGGAGCTGTTTTTT.

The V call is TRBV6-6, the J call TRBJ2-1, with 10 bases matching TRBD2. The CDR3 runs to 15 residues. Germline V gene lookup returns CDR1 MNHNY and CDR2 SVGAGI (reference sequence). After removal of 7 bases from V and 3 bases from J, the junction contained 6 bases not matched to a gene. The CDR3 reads CASTLTSGVYNEQFF. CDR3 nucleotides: TGTGCCAGCACCCTAACTAGCGGGGTCTACAATGAGCAGTTCTTC.

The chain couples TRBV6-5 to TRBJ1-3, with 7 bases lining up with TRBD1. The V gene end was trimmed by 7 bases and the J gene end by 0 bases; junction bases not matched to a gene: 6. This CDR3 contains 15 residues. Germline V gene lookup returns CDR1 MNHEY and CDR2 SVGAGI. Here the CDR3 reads CASTRDRVSGNTIYF. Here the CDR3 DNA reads TGTGCCAGCACGCGGGACAGAGTCTCTGGAAACACCATATATTTT.

The CDR3 protein is CASSIASEITYEQYF. CDR3 sequence (DNA): TGTGCCAGTAGTATAGCCAGCGAAATTACCTACGAGCAGTACTTC. V usage is TRBV19 and J usage is TRBJ2-7, with unresolved D. V dropped 1 base and J dropped 2 bases, with 12 bases sitting between them. The CDR3 contains 15 residues. The germline CDR1 and CDR2 sequences are LNHDA and SQIVND (reference sequence).

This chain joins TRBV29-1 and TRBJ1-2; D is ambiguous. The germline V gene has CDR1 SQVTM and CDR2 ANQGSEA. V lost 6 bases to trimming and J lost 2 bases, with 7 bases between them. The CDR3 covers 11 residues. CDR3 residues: CSVGRNYGYTF. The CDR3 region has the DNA TGCAGCGTCGGCAGGAACTATGGCTACACCTTC.

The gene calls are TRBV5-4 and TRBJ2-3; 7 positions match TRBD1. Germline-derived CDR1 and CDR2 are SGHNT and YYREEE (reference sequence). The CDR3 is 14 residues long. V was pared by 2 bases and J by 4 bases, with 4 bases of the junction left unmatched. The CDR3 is CASSFSRGSDTQYF. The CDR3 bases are TGTGCCAGCAGCTTTAGCAGGGGGTCAGATACGCAGTATTTT.

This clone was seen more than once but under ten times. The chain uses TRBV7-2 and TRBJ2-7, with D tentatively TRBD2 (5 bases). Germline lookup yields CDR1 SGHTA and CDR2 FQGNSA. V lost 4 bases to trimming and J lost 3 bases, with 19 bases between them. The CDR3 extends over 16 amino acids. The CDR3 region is CASSSGWWGEVYEQYF. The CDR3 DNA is TGTGCCAGCAGCTCGGGGTGGTGGGGAGAGGTCTACGAGCAGTACTTC.

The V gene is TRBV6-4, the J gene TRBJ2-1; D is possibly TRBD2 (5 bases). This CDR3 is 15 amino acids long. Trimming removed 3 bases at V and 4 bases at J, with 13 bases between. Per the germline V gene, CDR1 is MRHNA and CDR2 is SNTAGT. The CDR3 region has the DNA TGTGCCAGCAGTGAAGCCCTAGCTGCTTACAATGAGCAGTTCTTC. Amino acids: CASSEALAAYNEQFF.

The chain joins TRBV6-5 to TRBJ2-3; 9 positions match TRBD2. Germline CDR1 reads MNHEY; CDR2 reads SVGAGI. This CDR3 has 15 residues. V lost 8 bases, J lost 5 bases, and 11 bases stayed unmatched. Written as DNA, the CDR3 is TGTGCCAGCCGTAAAAGCGGGGGGCCACTAGATACGCAGTATTTT. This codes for CASRKSGGPLDTQYF.

In nucleotides, the CDR3 is TGTGCCAGTAGTATAGATATTGGGGCTGAGCAGTTCTTC. This gives the protein CASSIDIGAEQFF. J is TRBJ2-1 and V is TRBV19, with D perhaps matching TRBD1 (5 bases). The CDR3 spans 13 residues. Between the trimmed V and J ends, which lost 0 bases and 9 bases, there was a span of 9 bases. Germline V lookup: CDR1 LNHDA, CDR2 SQIVND (reference sequence).

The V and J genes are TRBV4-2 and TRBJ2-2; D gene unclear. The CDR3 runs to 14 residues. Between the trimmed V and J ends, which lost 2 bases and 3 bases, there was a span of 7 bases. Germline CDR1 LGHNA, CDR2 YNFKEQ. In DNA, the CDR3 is TGTGCCAGCAGCCAAACGCAGGACACCGGGGAGCTGTTTTTT. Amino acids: CASSQTQDTGELFF.

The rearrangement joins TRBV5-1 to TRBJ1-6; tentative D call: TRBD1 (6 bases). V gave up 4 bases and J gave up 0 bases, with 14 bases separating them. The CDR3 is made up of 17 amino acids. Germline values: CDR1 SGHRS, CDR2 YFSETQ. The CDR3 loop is CASSLSGVSSYNSPLHF. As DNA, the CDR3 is TGCGCCAGCAGCCTTTCAGGGGTGAGCTCCTATAATTCACCCCTCCACTTT.

CDR3 loop: CASSQVTGAGVSYEQYF. For the CDR3, the DNA is TGCGCCAGCAGCCAAGTCACAGGGGCAGGAGTGTCCTACGAGCAGTACTTC. This rearrangement joins TRBV4-1 to TRBJ2-7, with TRBD1 identical over 7 bases. The CDR3 has 17 amino acids. J lost 1 base, V lost 1 base, and 10 bases had no gene match. From germline, CDR1 is MGHRA and CDR2 YSYEKL.